The rows below give T cell receptor beta chains drawn from one sample of a study of OX40 agonist ivuxolimab in advanced cancers. The data were produced by immunoSEQ multiplex PCR, yet TCRdb's version contains in-frame clones alone and is incomplete. Of around 69,000 clones listed, around 80% were seen once; the top ten hold around 1.6%. The specimen comprised CD4+ or CD8+ T cells sorted from blood, sampled in a trial of the OX40 agonist ivuxolimab. The source is an adult with an advanced solid tumor such as melanoma, head and neck, liver or kidney cancer. Both conserved end residues are part of each CDR3. The D gene is left open where the match is weak. Clone size is not always given. Where it is, it says once, few, many or a class for expanded clones.

j_call: TRBJ2-7
v_call: TRBV10-1
clone_size: NA
d_call: NA
cdr3_aa: CASSENLEGEQYF
cdr3_nt: TGCGCCAGCAGCGAGAATCTTGAGGGGGAGCAGTACTTC

j_call: TRBJ2-1
v_call: TRBV5-4
clone_size: NA
d_call: TRBD2
cdr3_aa: CASSLAGLAGYNEQFF
cdr3_nt: TGTGCCAGCAGCTTGGCGGGACTAGCGGGGTACAATGAGCAGTTCTTC

j_call: TRBJ2-6
v_call: TRBV5-1
clone_size: NA
d_call: NA
cdr3_aa: CASSFGRANVLTF
cdr3_nt: TGCGCCAGCAGCTTCGGACGGGCCAACGTCCTGACTTTC

j_call: TRBJ2-1
v_call: TRBV28
clone_size: few
d_call: NA
cdr3_aa: CASSLPGYNEQFF
cdr3_nt: TGTGCCAGCAGCCTCCCGGGGTACAATGAGCAGTTCTTC

j_call: TRBJ2-3
v_call: TRBV7-2
clone_size: NA
d_call: NA
cdr3_aa: CASSLGGASYRADTQYF
cdr3_nt: TGTGCCAGCAGCCTAGGGGGAGCTAGCTATAGGGCAGATACGCAGTATTTT

j_call: TRBJ1-2
v_call: TRBV29-1
clone_size: NA
d_call: TRBD1
cdr3_aa: CSVNFQGQGVYGYTF
cdr3_nt: TGCAGCGTTAATTTCCAGGGACAGGGCGTCTATGGCTACACCTTC

j_call: TRBJ1-1
v_call: TRBV7-8
clone_size: NA
d_call: NA
cdr3_aa: CASSLVQGPTEAFF
cdr3_nt: TGTGCCAGCAGCTTAGTTCAGGGCCCCACTGAAGCTTTCTTT

j_call: TRBJ2-1
v_call: TRBV10-3
clone_size: few
d_call: TRBD2
cdr3_aa: CAISEATSGSYNEQFF
cdr3_nt: TGTGCCATCAGTGAGGCGACTAGCGGGAGTTACAATGAGCAGTTCTTC

j_call: TRBJ2-1
v_call: TRBV6-5
clone_size: few
d_call: TRBD2
cdr3_aa: CASSRASGSNEQFF
cdr3_nt: TGTGCCAGCAGTCGAGCTAGCGGGAGCAATGAGCAGTTCTTC

j_call: TRBJ1-3
v_call: TRBV4-1
clone_size: NA
d_call: TRBD1
cdr3_aa: CASSQTGGESGNTIYF
cdr3_nt: TGCGCCAGCAGCCAGACAGGGGGGGAATCTGGAAACACCATATATTTT

j_call: TRBJ1-2
v_call: TRBV7-9
clone_size: NA
d_call: NA
cdr3_aa: CASSLDGAAADGYTF
cdr3_nt: TGTGCCAGCAGCTTAGATGGGGCAGCGGCAGATGGCTACACCTTC

j_call: TRBJ2-5
v_call: TRBV11-2
clone_size: NA
d_call: NA
cdr3_aa: CASTPPSGRETQYF
cdr3_nt: TGTGCCAGCACCCCCCCCAGCGGACGGGAGACCCAGTACTTC

j_call: TRBJ1-3
v_call: TRBV28
clone_size: once
d_call: TRBD1
cdr3_aa: CASSSLQGTGGRNTIYF
cdr3_nt: TGTGCCAGCAGTTCTCTCCAGGGGACAGGGGGCCGAAACACCATATATTTT

j_call: TRBJ1-2
v_call: TRBV28
clone_size: NA
d_call: TRBD1
cdr3_aa: CASRPQGAQNYGYTF
cdr3_nt: TGTGCCAGCAGACCTCAGGGGGCGCAGAACTATGGCTACACCTTC

j_call: TRBJ2-7
v_call: TRBV27
clone_size: NA
d_call: TRBD2
cdr3_aa: CATLERLAGAPREQYF
cdr3_nt: TGTGCCACCCTGGAGAGGTTAGCGGGAGCCCCCCGGGAGCAGTACTTC

j_call: TRBJ1-5
v_call: TRBV11-2
clone_size: NA
d_call: NA
cdr3_aa: CASSLEGAGSQHF
cdr3_nt: TGTGCCAGCAGCTTAGAGGGGGCGGGTTCCCAGCATTTT

j_call: TRBJ2-2
v_call: TRBV10-3
clone_size: NA
d_call: TRBD1
cdr3_aa: CTTGTGGAGTSSGGELFF
cdr3_nt: TGTACCACCGGGACAGGGGGCGCGGGGACTAGCTCCGGCGGGGAGCTGTTTTTT

j_call: TRBJ1-3
v_call: TRBV5-4
clone_size: NA
d_call: NA
cdr3_aa: CASSLKAGNTIYF
cdr3_nt: TGTGCCAGCAGCCTAAAGGCCGGAAACACCATATATTTT

j_call: TRBJ1-6
v_call: TRBV7-6
clone_size: NA
d_call: NA
cdr3_aa: CASSLAKHGNSPLHF
cdr3_nt: TGTGCCAGCAGCTTAGCCAAACACGGAAATTCACCCCTCCACTTT

j_call: TRBJ2-1
v_call: TRBV18
clone_size: NA
d_call: TRBD2
cdr3_aa: CASSTGGRAYEQFF
cdr3_nt: TGTGCCAGCTCAACGGGCGGGAGGGCGTATGAGCAGTTCTTC

j_call: TRBJ2-2
v_call: TRBV4-1
clone_size: NA
d_call: TRBD2
cdr3_aa: CASSQPGLTSGRGPNTGELFF
cdr3_nt: TGCGCCAGCAGCCAACCCGGCCTTACTAGCGGGAGGGGTCCGAACACCGGGGAGCTGTTTTTT

j_call: TRBJ2-1
v_call: TRBV29-1
clone_size: NA
d_call: NA
cdr3_aa: CSVLLGGGEDYYNEQFF
cdr3_nt: TGCAGCGTTTTGTTAGGGGGCGGGGAAGATTACTACAATGAGCAGTTCTTC

j_call: TRBJ1-1
v_call: TRBV29-1
clone_size: NA
d_call: NA
cdr3_aa: CSAPRGQVSDTEAFF
cdr3_nt: TGCAGCGCCCCGAGGGGCCAGGTTTCTGACACTGAAGCTTTCTTT

j_call: TRBJ2-1
v_call: TRBV9
clone_size: NA
d_call: NA
cdr3_aa: CASSVGGGGAYNEQFF
cdr3_nt: TGTGCCAGCAGCGTGGGGGGCGGAGGGGCCTACAATGAGCAGTTCTTC

j_call: TRBJ2-3
v_call: TRBV7-3
clone_size: NA
d_call: NA
cdr3_aa: CASSPGARTDTQYF
cdr3_nt: TGTGCCAGCAGCCCAGGAGCACGCACAGATACGCAGTATTTT

j_call: TRBJ2-3
v_call: TRBV2
clone_size: NA
d_call: NA
cdr3_aa: CASKNRWGSTDTQYF
cdr3_nt: TGTGCCAGCAAGAATAGATGGGGGAGCACAGATACGCAGTATTTT

j_call: TRBJ1-4
v_call: TRBV27
clone_size: NA
d_call: NA
cdr3_aa: CASSSNEKLFF
cdr3_nt: TGTGCCAGCAGTTCTAATGAAAAACTGTTTTTT

j_call: TRBJ2-7
v_call: TRBV28
clone_size: NA
d_call: TRBD2
cdr3_aa: CASRTPGGVSSYEQYF
cdr3_nt: TGTGCCAGCAGAACTCCGGGAGGGGTGAGCTCCTACGAGCAGTACTTC

j_call: TRBJ1-1
v_call: TRBV6-5
clone_size: NA
d_call: TRBD1
cdr3_aa: CASGTGMNTEAFF
cdr3_nt: TGTGCCAGCGGGACAGGGATGAACACTGAAGCTTTCTTT

j_call: TRBJ1-1
v_call: TRBV11-2
clone_size: NA
d_call: NA
cdr3_aa: CASRASHRRGAENTEAFF
cdr3_nt: TGTGCCAGCAGAGCTTCTCATCGTCGGGGAGCGGAGAACACTGAAGCTTTCTTT

j_call: TRBJ2-1
v_call: TRBV5-1
clone_size: NA
d_call: NA
cdr3_aa: CASSSRGVQFF
cdr3_nt: TGCGCCAGCAGCTCGAGGGGGGTGCAGTTCTTC

j_call: TRBJ2-3
v_call: TRBV11-3
clone_size: NA
d_call: NA
cdr3_aa: CASSRGGSDTQYF
cdr3_nt: TGTGCCAGCAGCCGGGGCGGGTCAGATACGCAGTATTTT

j_call: TRBJ2-7
v_call: TRBV18
clone_size: NA
d_call: NA
cdr3_aa: CASSPPPNPYEQYF
cdr3_nt: TGTGCCAGCTCACCACCCCCCAATCCCTACGAGCAGTACTTC

j_call: TRBJ2-7
v_call: TRBV5-4
clone_size: NA
d_call: NA
cdr3_aa: CASSLGAGTTTLEQYF
cdr3_nt: TGTGCCAGCAGCTTGGGGGCCGGGACCACTACCCTCGAGCAGTACTTC

j_call: TRBJ1-5
v_call: TRBV21-1
clone_size: NA
d_call: NA
cdr3_aa: CASSAKAEDSNQPQHF
cdr3_nt: TGTGCCAGCAGCGCTAAGGCAGAAGATAGCAATCAGCCCCAGCATTTT

j_call: TRBJ2-7
v_call: TRBV19
clone_size: NA
d_call: TRBD2
cdr3_aa: CASSIERGMAEQYF
cdr3_nt: TGTGCCAGTAGTATAGAGCGGGGGATGGCCGAGCAGTACTTC

j_call: TRBJ1-3
v_call: TRBV9
clone_size: NA
d_call: NA
cdr3_aa: CASSPATGSSGNTIYF
cdr3_nt: TGTGCCAGCAGCCCCGCAACAGGGAGCTCTGGAAACACCATATATTTT

j_call: TRBJ2-6
v_call: TRBV5-1
clone_size: NA
d_call: NA
cdr3_aa: CASSLAVGSGANVLTF
cdr3_nt: TGCGCCAGCAGCTTGGCGGTGGGCTCTGGGGCCAACGTCCTGACTTTC

j_call: TRBJ2-3
v_call: TRBV7-9
clone_size: once
d_call: TRBD2
cdr3_aa: CASSLRMGGRATDTQYF
cdr3_nt: TGTGCCAGCAGCTTAAGAATGGGCGGGAGGGCGACAGATACGCAGTATTTT

j_call: TRBJ1-1
v_call: TRBV7-9
clone_size: NA
d_call: TRBD1
cdr3_aa: CASSSRQGEDTEAFF
cdr3_nt: TGTGCCAGCAGCTCAAGACAGGGGGAGGACACTGAAGCTTTCTTT

j_call: TRBJ1-1
v_call: TRBV7-6
clone_size: NA
d_call: NA
cdr3_aa: CASSLAGGSTEAFF
cdr3_nt: TGTGCCAGCAGCTTAGCCGGAGGGTCCACTGAAGCTTTCTTT

j_call: TRBJ2-3
v_call: TRBV5-1
clone_size: few
d_call: TRBD2
cdr3_aa: CASSWGLAGPDTQYF
cdr3_nt: TGCGCCAGCAGCTGGGGACTAGCGGGCCCAGATACGCAGTATTTT

j_call: TRBJ1-4
v_call: TRBV5-1
clone_size: NA
d_call: NA
cdr3_aa: CASSSGLEGEKLFF
cdr3_nt: TGCGCCAGCAGCTCCGGCCTCGAGGGGGAAAAACTGTTTTTT

j_call: TRBJ2-7
v_call: TRBV4-1
clone_size: NA
d_call: NA
cdr3_aa: CASSQGPGAPSSYEQYF
cdr3_nt: TGCGCCAGCAGCCAAGGGCCCGGGGCACCCAGCTCCTACGAGCAGTACTTC

j_call: TRBJ1-4
v_call: TRBV2
clone_size: NA
d_call: TRBD1
cdr3_aa: CASSFDRDGEKLFF
cdr3_nt: TGTGCCAGCAGTTTCGACAGGGACGGCGAAAAACTGTTTTTT

j_call: TRBJ1-1
v_call: TRBV27
clone_size: NA
d_call: NA
cdr3_aa: CASSLDLGGDTEAFF
cdr3_nt: TGTGCCAGCAGTTTAGACCTGGGTGGTGATACTGAAGCTTTCTTT

j_call: TRBJ1-5
v_call: TRBV6-7
clone_size: NA
d_call: NA
cdr3_aa: CASRPRGGGGNQPQHF
cdr3_nt: TGTGCCAGCAGGCCCCGCGGAGGCGGTGGCAATCAGCCCCAGCATTTT

j_call: TRBJ2-2
v_call: TRBV7-3
clone_size: NA
d_call: NA
cdr3_aa: CASSFLGNTGELFF
cdr3_nt: TGTGCCAGCAGCTTCCTAGGGAACACCGGGGAGCTGTTTTTT

j_call: TRBJ2-1
v_call: TRBV11-3
clone_size: NA
d_call: NA
cdr3_aa: CASSLDAGLYNEQFF
cdr3_nt: TGTGCCAGCAGCTTAGATGCGGGACTCTACAATGAGCAGTTCTTC

j_call: TRBJ2-3
v_call: TRBV6-4
clone_size: once
d_call: NA
cdr3_aa: CASSKGSPIWSTDTQYF
cdr3_nt: TGTGCCAGCAGTAAAGGTAGCCCCATCTGGAGCACAGATACGCAGTATTTT

j_call: TRBJ2-1
v_call: TRBV28
clone_size: NA
d_call: TRBD1
cdr3_aa: CASSFTTGTYNEQFF
cdr3_nt: TGTGCCAGCAGTTTTACGACAGGGACCTACAATGAGCAGTTCTTC